This T cell receptor beta chain was observed in a study of cytomegalovirus exposure and HLA in healthy donors. Looking at the study overall: There were around 390 genotyped donors. Of these, 75% to 85% fell in the genetic ancestry cluster associated with self-reported Caucasian donors.

Study-level results: In an earlier analysis, most TCR beta V segments were productive about 90% or about 30% of the time. TCR beta chains numbering some 160 were designated cytomegalovirus-associated.

The PCR ran on 60 Vbeta and 13 Jbeta primers. The repertoire was sequenced with immunoSEQ multiplex PCR; TCRdb's copy has only in-frame clones and lacks some. Of approximately 300,000 clones in the sample, 80% were seen once. Concerning this clone itself: Its target is unknown.

Sample: PBMCs. This clonotype was obtained from a girl aged 2-10 years in good health and CMV-seronegative.

The CDR3 coding sequence is TGCGCCAGCAGCTTGGGCCACCTCAACTTAAGATACAATGAGCAGTTCTTC. Protein product: CASSLGHLNLRYNEQFF. The chain uses TRBV5-1 and TRBJ2-1; D call uncertain. The CDR3 spans 17 residues. CDR1 is SGHRS and CDR2 is YFSETQ in the germline V gene. V dropped 0 bases and J dropped 4 bases, with 17 bases sitting between them.